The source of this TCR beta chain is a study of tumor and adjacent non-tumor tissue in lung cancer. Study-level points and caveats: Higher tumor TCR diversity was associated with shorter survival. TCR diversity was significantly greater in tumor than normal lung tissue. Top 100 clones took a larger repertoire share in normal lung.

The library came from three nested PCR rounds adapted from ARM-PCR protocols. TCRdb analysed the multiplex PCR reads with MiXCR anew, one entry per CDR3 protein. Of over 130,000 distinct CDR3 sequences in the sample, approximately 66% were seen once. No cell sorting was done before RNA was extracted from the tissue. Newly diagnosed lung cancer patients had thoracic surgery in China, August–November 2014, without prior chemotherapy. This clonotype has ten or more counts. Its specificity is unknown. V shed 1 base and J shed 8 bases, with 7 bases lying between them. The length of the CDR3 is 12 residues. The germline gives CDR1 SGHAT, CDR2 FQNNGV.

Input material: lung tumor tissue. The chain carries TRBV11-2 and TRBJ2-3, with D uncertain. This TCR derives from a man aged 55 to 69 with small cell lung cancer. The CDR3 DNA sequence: TGTGCCAGCAGCTTAGTTCCGGGTACGCAGTATTTT. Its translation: CASSLVPGTQYF.